These 21 T cell receptor beta chains were sequenced from one sample in a study of response to subunit inactivated influenza vaccine. TCRdb processed the RT-PCR reads anew with MiXCR; each CDR3 protein has one entry. The profile shows under 550,000 distinct CDR3 sequences, 6% to 9% of them singletons. Sample: PBMCs from blood, taken around 25 months after vaccination. These receptors all come from a man in his fifties or sixties who received an inactivated influenza vaccine.

This clonotype was found a few times. V usage is TRBV20-1 and J usage is TRBJ2-7; TRBD2 agrees at 8 bases. The CDR3 loop spans 12 amino acids. Germline V CDR1 and CDR2: DFQATT, SNEGSKA (reference sequence). The DNA for the CDR3 is TGCAGCGTCGGGGGGGACTTATACGAGCAGTACTTC. This gives the protein CSVGGDLYEQYF.

This clonotype has a handful of counts. This chain connects TRBV4-3 to TRBJ2-4; unclear D gene. CDR1 and CDR2 (germline): LGHNA, YSLEER. This CDR3 comprises 16 residues. Trimming left V 0 bases short and J 5 bases short, with 14 bases between. The CDR3 region is CASSQDLKGLENIQYF. CDR3 nucleotides: TGCGCCAGCAGCCAAGATCTCAAGGGTTTGGAAAACATTCAGTACTTC.

This clonotype was counted at least ten times. CDR3 protein: CATSRDQMGLAGGSSYNEQFF. The DNA of the CDR3 is TGTGCCACCAGCAGAGATCAAATGGGACTAGCGGGAGGGAGCTCCTACAATGAGCAGTTCTTC. The gene calls are TRBV15 and TRBJ2-1, with 16 bases identical to TRBD2. This CDR3 comprises 21 residues. Trimming at V came to 0 bases and at J to 0 bases, leaving 8 bases not matched to a gene. The V gene's germline CDR1 is LNHNV and CDR2 YYDKDF (reference sequence).

This clonotype was seen a few times. J is TRBJ2-1 and V is TRBV20-1, with a weak D call TRBD2 (6 bases). Trimming shortened V by 0 bases and J by 7 bases, and 13 bases separated the two germline ends. The germline gives CDR1 DFQATT, CDR2 SNEGSKA (reference sequence). The CDR3 is 14 residues long. The CDR3 loop reads CSARDSAGRNEQFF. As DNA, the CDR3 is TGCAGTGCTAGAGACAGTGCGGGGAGGAATGAGCAGTTCTTC.

Many counts were recorded for this clonotype. V is TRBV29-1 and J is TRBJ2-7; 12 nucleotides align to TRBD2. The CDR3 runs to 15 residues. J gave up 0 bases and V 1 base, and 1 base lay outside the gene matches. Germline lookup yields CDR1 SQVTM and CDR2 ANQGSEA. In nucleotides, the CDR3 is TGCAGCGTTGAAGGGACTAGCGGGACCTCCTACGAGCAGTACTTC. Residues: CSVEGTSGTSYEQYF.

The chain uses TRBV28 and TRBJ1-1; 7 bases agree with TRBD1. This CDR3 region has 13 residues. Germline V gene sequence: CDR1 MDHEN, CDR2 SYDVKM. Losses at the gene ends were 8 bases for V and 2 bases for J; bases not matched to a gene: 5. As DNA, the CDR3 is TGTGCCAGCCACCGACAGGGAAACACTGAAGCTTTCTTT. It specifies CASHRQGNTEAFF. Full variable domain (remainder filled in from reference TRBV28 and TRBJ1-1): DVKVTQSSRYLVKRTGEKVFLECVQDMDHENMFWYRQDPGLGLRLIYFSYDVKMKEKGDIPEGYSVSREKKERFSLILESASTNQTSMYLCASHRQGNTEAFFGQGTRLTVV.

This clonotype was seen a handful of times. This may be a read error: a much more frequent sequence differs by one nucleotide. The chain joins TRBV12-3 or TRBV12-4 to TRBJ2-7, with TRBD2 matching 8 bases. The ends lost 5 bases at V and 5 bases at J; junction bases unmatched: 5. The CDR3 runs 13 residues. The CDR3 sequence: CASSRAGAHEQYF. The CDR3 DNA sequence: TGTGCCAGCAGTCGAGCGGGGGCACACGAGCAGTACTTC.

This clonotype turned up a few times. The V and J genes are TRBV6-1 and TRBJ2-7, with D uncertain. Trimming removed 3 bases from V and 0 bases from J, with 6 bases in between. Per the germline V gene, CDR1 is MNHNS and CDR2 is SASEGT. This CDR3 region has 13 residues. CDR3 nucleotide sequence: TGTGCCAGCAGTGACAGATTCTCCTACGAGCAGTACTTC. As protein: CASSDRFSYEQYF.

This clonotype occurred a few times. For the CDR3, the DNA is TGCAGTGCTAGTCCCACGGAAAACATTCAGTACTTC. Its protein is CSASPTENIQYF. The chain combines TRBV20-1 with TRBJ2-4; D not certain. There are 12 residues in the CDR3. V was trimmed by 3 bases and J by 5 bases, leaving 8 bases between them. Germline assignment: CDR1 DFQATT and CDR2 SNEGSKA (reference sequence).

The rearrangement joins TRBV29-1 to TRBJ2-3; D gene uncertain. CDR1 and CDR2 from the germline V gene are SQVTM and ANQGSEA. CDR3 length: 11 amino acids. V lost 4 bases to trimming and J lost 5 bases, with 7 bases between them. The CDR3 spells CSVATGDTQYF. CDR3 DNA: TGCAGCGTTGCGACGGGAGATACGCAGTATTTT.

There are many counts of this clonotype. The chain uses TRBV29-1 and TRBJ2-1, with D unclear. V lost 8 bases to trimming and J lost 10 bases, with 15 bases between them. CDR3 size: 11 residues. Per the germline V gene, CDR1 is SQVTM and CDR2 is ANQGSEA. Written as DNA, the CDR3 is TGCAGCACGAAGAATACCGGCGAGCAGTTCTTC. This codes for CSTKNTGEQFF.

Ten or more counts support this clonotype. V is TRBV5-1 and J is TRBJ2-7, with D hard to call. V lost 0 bases to trimming and J lost 7 bases, with 14 bases between them. This CDR3 spans 14 amino acids. Germline CDR1 is SGHRS and CDR2 is YFSETQ. The CDR3 DNA follows: TGCGCCAGCAGCTTGGGACACGGTGTCATAGAGCAGTACTTC. Translated: CASSLGHGVIEQYF.

The rearrangement uses TRBV19 and TRBJ2-7, with D possibly TRBD1 on 5 matching bases. Germline CDR1 reads LNHDA; CDR2 reads SQIVND (reference sequence). The CDR3 has 13 residues. Between the trimmed V and J ends, which lost 5 bases and 1 base, there was a span of 9 bases. The CDR3, as DNA: TGTGCCAGTAGTCCTGACAGATCCTACGAGCAGTACTTC. It translates to CASSPDRSYEQYF.

This clonotype was seen a few times. This chain joins TRBV7-9 and TRBJ1-1, with D hard to call. The length of the CDR3 is 13 residues. From germline, CDR1 is SEHNR and CDR2 FQNEAQ (reference sequence). Between the trimmed V and J ends, which lost 8 bases and 3 bases, there was a span of 13 bases. The CDR3 loop is CASRGRGYTEAFF. The CDR3 coding sequence is TGTGCCAGCCGAGGTCGGGGATACACTGAAGCTTTCTTT.

This clonotype was counted a few times. This sequence joins TRBV9 and TRBJ2-7; D is tentatively TRBD1 or TRBD2 (5 bases each). The germline gives CDR1 SGDLS, CDR2 YYNGEE. With 2 bases removed from V and 2 bases from J, the gap between germline ends came to 14 bases. The CDR3 runs to 15 residues. The CDR3 sequence is CASSVTGTSTYEQYF. The CDR3 DNA reads as TGTGCCAGCAGCGTTACCGGGACGTCGACCTACGAGCAGTACTTC.

This clonotype was picked up a small number of times. The chain couples TRBV3-1 to TRBJ1-1, with a weak D call TRBD1 (5 bases). Germline lookup yields CDR1 LGHDT and CDR2 YNNKEL (reference sequence). The CDR3 is 12 amino acids. Deletions cut 4 bases from V and 6 bases from J, with 9 bases between. CDR3: CASSPWGAEAFF. CDR3 coding DNA: TGTGCCAGCAGCCCCTGGGGGGCTGAAGCTTTCTTT.

The chain is built from TRBV10-2 and TRBJ2-6, with 8 positions matching TRBD2. The length of the CDR3 is 19 residues. The V gene end was trimmed by 6 bases and the J gene end by 0 bases; junction bases not matched to a gene: 13. CDR1 WSHSY and CDR2 SAAADI come from the germline V gene. DNA for the CDR3: TGCGCCAGCAGGGCTACCGGGGGGGGCCCGACCTCTGGGGCCAACGTCCTGACTTTC. Translation gives CASRATGGGPTSGANVLTF.

This chain connects TRBV10-3 to TRBJ1-5; 8 bases fit TRBD1. J lost 3 bases, V lost 4 bases, and 2 bases had no gene match. The germline CDR1 and CDR2 sequences are ENHRY and SYGVKD. This CDR3 has 14 amino acids. The CDR3 spells CAISADRDNQPQHF. The CDR3 DNA reads as TGTGCCATCAGTGCGGACAGGGACAATCAGCCCCAGCATTTT.

This clonotype turned up a few times. V is TRBV7-2 and J is TRBJ1-2, with D perhaps TRBD1 (5 bases). CDR1 SGHTA and CDR2 FQGNSA come from the germline V gene. V was clipped by 1 base and J by 5 bases, with 17 bases between them. This CDR3 spans 16 amino acids. The CDR3 DNA reads as TGTGCCAGCAGCTTAGGCTTATGGAGGGGAGAGTATGGCTACACCTTC. Encoded protein: CASSLGLWRGEYGYTF.

CDR3 in amino acids: CASSLSPRDEQYF. CDR3 nucleotides: TGTGCCAGCAGCTTATCTCCTCGGGACGAGCAGTACTTC. This chain links TRBV7-9 with TRBJ2-7; D gene uncertain. Trimming took off 2 bases at V and 5 bases at J, with 10 bases between the two ends. This CDR3 comprises 13 residues. Germline loops: CDR1 SEHNR, CDR2 FQNEAQ (reference sequence).

A few counts support this clonotype. The chain has TRBV6-5 and TRBJ1-2, with TRBD1 matching over 7 bases. Germline-derived CDR1 and CDR2 are MNHEY and SVGAGI. There are 15 residues in the CDR3. V lost 5 bases to trimming and J lost 5 bases; unmatched junction nucleotides: 11. The CDR3 protein is CASSNDHRGGYGYTF. CDR3 in DNA: TGTGCCAGCAGTAACGATCACAGGGGAGGGTATGGCTACACCTTC.